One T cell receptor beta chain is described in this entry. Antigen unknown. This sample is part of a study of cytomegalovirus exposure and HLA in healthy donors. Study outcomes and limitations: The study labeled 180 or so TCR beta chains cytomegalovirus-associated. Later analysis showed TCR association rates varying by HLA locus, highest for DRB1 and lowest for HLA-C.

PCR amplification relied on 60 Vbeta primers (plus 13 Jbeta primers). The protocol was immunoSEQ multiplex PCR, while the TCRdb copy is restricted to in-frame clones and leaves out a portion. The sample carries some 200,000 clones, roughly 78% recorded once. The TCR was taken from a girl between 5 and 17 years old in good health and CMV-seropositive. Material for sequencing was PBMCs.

CDR3 sequence (DNA): TGTGCCAGCACCAGACTAGCGGGGGATGAGACCCAGTACTTC. Its protein product is CASTRLAGDETQYF. The chain uses TRBV5-6 and TRBJ2-5, with TRBD2 matching 12 bases. Losses at the gene ends were 6 bases for V and 5 bases for J; bases not matched to a gene: 5. This CDR3 contains 14 residues. CDR1 is SGHDT, CDR2 YYEEEE, per germline.